The 2 T cell receptor beta chains below come from one sample, sequenced in a study of cytomegalovirus exposure and HLA in healthy donors. Primers for the PCR totalled 60 Vbeta and 13 Jbeta. Clones were sequenced by immunoSEQ multiplex PCR, and TCRdb holds only the in-frame ones, with some missing. The data contain some 130,000 clones, about three quarters of them singletons. Material for sequencing was PBMCs. These receptors originate from a male donor in good health and CMV-seronegative.

The chain combines TRBV12-5 with TRBJ1-1, with a possible D match to TRBD1 (6 bases). The germline CDR1 and CDR2 sequences are LGHNT and FRNRAP. Deletions cut 0 bases from V and 1 base from J, with 12 bases between. This CDR3 region has 16 residues. CDR3 sequence reads: CASGLVLGRGNTEAFF. As DNA, the CDR3 is TGTGCTAGTGGTTTGGTACTGGGCAGGGGGAACACTGAAGCTTTCTTT. The full variable domain, completed using reference TRBV12-5 and TRBJ1-1, is DARVTQTPRHKVTEMGQEVTMRCQPILGHNTVFWYRQTMMQGLELLAYFRNRAPLDDSGMPKDRFSAEMPDATLATLKIQPSEPRDSAVYFCASGLVLGRGNTEAFFGQGTRLTVV.

V is TRBV4-2 and J is TRBJ2-3; 9 nucleotides agree with TRBD2. This CDR3 spans 15 amino acids. V trimming: 1 base; J trimming: 6 bases; junction bases outside the gene matches: 5. The germline CDR1 and CDR2 sequences are LGHNA and YNFKEQ. The CDR3 DNA reads TGTGCCAGCAGCCAAGGCGGGGGGGCGGGGGATACGCAGTATTTT. Encoded protein: CASSQGGGAGDTQYF.